Below, one TCR beta chain is given with its context. Assay used: immunoSEQ multiplex PCR; TCRdb lists only in-frame clones, some missing. The data show about 320,000 clones, with 90% to 95% seen just once and about 4.2% held by the top ten. This entry belongs to a study of blood T cell repertoires in COVID-19. The CDR3 is 15 amino acids. Germline CDR1 MGHDK, CDR2 SYGVNS. Trimming took off 7 bases at V and 1 base at J, with 16 bases between the two ends. Living in about two dozen US areas, the participants were between roughly 18 and 95 years of age. Donors were grouped by their self-reported clinical history. It was within 2 weeks before study entry that exposed participants met a COVID-19 case.

The chain has TRBV25-1 and TRBJ2-5; D might be TRBD1 (6 bases). The TCR was taken from a woman aged 30 to 39 who had been exposed to COVID-19. The source material was PBMCs or T cells enriched from blood (not recorded which). The CDR3 loop reads CASTPRRGTQETQYF. CDR3 in DNA: TGTGCCAGCACCCCACGCAGGGGCACCCAAGAGACCCAGTACTTC.